The next 29 T cell receptor beta chains were all read from a single sample in a study of T cell clones after liver transplantation. The repertoire was sequenced with immunoSEQ multiplex PCR; TCRdb's copy has only in-frame clones and lacks some. This sample yields about 33,000 clones, of which around 94% are seen a single time; roughly 27% belongs to the top ten. The sample in question was CD8+ T cells from blood, obtained 12 months after liver transplant. Every receptor here comes from a human patient who received a liver transplant. Some T cells could come from the graft donor.

This chain links TRBV4-1 with TRBJ2-3, with D tentatively TRBD2 (5 bases). Germline lookup yields CDR1 MGHRA and CDR2 YSYEKL. There are 14 residues in the CDR3. Trimming left V 1 base short and J 5 bases short, with 10 bases between. The CDR3 region is CASSQAGSQDTQYF. DNA of the CDR3: TGCGCCAGCAGCCAAGCGGGGAGCCAAGATACGCAGTATTTT.

The chain employs TRBV5-6 and TRBJ2-5, with no clear D. Germline-derived CDR1 and CDR2 are SGHDT and YYEEEE. V was pared by 5 bases and J by 1 base, with 12 bases between. CDR3 size: 14 residues. CDR3 protein: CASRTVMAQETQYF. CDR3 bases: TGTGCCAGCAGGACCGTGATGGCCCAAGAGACCCAGTACTTC.

This clone was recorded only once. The V gene is TRBV27, the J gene TRBJ2-1, with D maybe TRBD2 (5 bases). V shed 6 bases and J shed 5 bases, with 11 bases lying between them. Per germline, CDR1 MNHEY and CDR2 SMNVEV (reference sequence). The CDR3 length is 13 residues. CDR3: CASRVATHNEQFF. As DNA, the CDR3 is TGTGCCAGCAGGGTAGCGACCCACAATGAGCAGTTCTTC.

The chain links TRBV19 to TRBJ1-2; D is uncertain. Germline CDR1 and CDR2: LNHDA and SQIVND (reference sequence). Trimming cost V 6 bases and J 4 bases, with 15 bases left between them. CDR3 length: 14 residues. The CDR3 nucleotides are TGTGCCAGTAGGAATACCCTTGCGGCCTATGGCTACACCTTC. Protein product: CASRNTLAAYGYTF.

The chain couples TRBV7-9 to TRBJ2-1; 12 bases fit TRBD2. The germline gives CDR1 SEHNR, CDR2 FQNEAQ (reference sequence). Germline trimming cut 4 bases from V and 2 bases from J; bases unmatched to any gene: 3. This CDR3 is built from 16 residues. CDR3 in DNA: TGTGCCAGCAGCTCCGGACTAGCGGGGACCTACAATGAGCAGTTCTTC. Its translation: CASSSGLAGTYNEQFF.

This rearrangement joins TRBV19 to TRBJ1-1, with D unclear. From germline, CDR1 is LNHDA and CDR2 SQIVND (reference sequence). With 3 bases removed from V and 3 bases from J, the gap between germline ends came to 11 bases. The CDR3 covers 14 residues. This chain's CDR3 is CASSMREWYTEAFF. The CDR3 nucleotides read TGTGCCAGTAGTATGAGGGAATGGTACACTGAAGCTTTCTTT.

The chain is built from TRBV27 and TRBJ2-5; no reliable D call. CDR1 is MNHEY and CDR2 is SMNVEV in the germline V gene (reference sequence). V was clipped by 3 bases and J by 1 base, with 6 bases between them. The CDR3 loop spans 13 amino acids. In DNA form, the CDR3 reads TGTGCCAGCAGTTTGGGTACCCAAGAGACCCAGTACTTC. As protein: CASSLGTQETQYF.

The gene calls are TRBV27 and TRBJ1-2; D might be TRBD1 (6 bases). V was pared by 4 bases and J by 8 bases, with 17 bases between. Germline V CDR1 and CDR2: MNHEY, SMNVEV (reference sequence). This CDR3 comprises 14 residues. The CDR3 protein is CASSSDDRNEGYTF. For the CDR3, the DNA is TGTGCCAGCAGTTCAGACGACAGGAACGAGGGCTACACCTTC.

CDR3: CASSLSSGYEQYF. Written as DNA, the CDR3 is TGTGCCAGCAGCTTGTCTAGCGGTTACGAGCAGTACTTC. V gene TRBV5-6 combines with J gene TRBJ2-7; 7 positions match TRBD2. This CDR3 region has 13 residues. The germline gives CDR1 SGHDT, CDR2 YYEEEE. Germline trimming cut 1 base from V and 4 bases from J; bases unmatched to any gene: 2.

This chain connects TRBV27 to TRBJ1-1; D is perhaps TRBD1 (6 bases). This CDR3 spans 16 amino acids. Per germline, CDR1 MNHEY and CDR2 SMNVEV (reference sequence). Trimming left V 4 bases short and J 4 bases short, with 19 bases between. CDR3 in DNA: TGTGCCAGCAGTTCTCCTGGGATACAGGGAGGCACTGAAGCTTTCTTT. Protein sequence: CASSSPGIQGGTEAFF.

The V gene is TRBV28, the J gene TRBJ2-7; 9 bases line up with TRBD2. Germline loops: CDR1 MDHEN, CDR2 SYDVKM. The CDR3 contains 14 residues. The ends lost 6 bases at V and 3 bases at J; junction bases unmatched: 6. The chain's CDR3 is CASSPGSGSYEQYF. Written as DNA, the CDR3 is TGTGCCAGCAGCCCTGGTAGCGGGAGCTACGAGCAGTACTTC.

This rearrangement joins TRBV7-9 to TRBJ2-7, with D hard to call. Germline CDR1 and CDR2: SEHNR and FQNEAQ (reference sequence). The germline V and J ends were trimmed by 3 bases and 7 bases, with 7 bases remaining between them. The CDR3 extends over 11 amino acids. CDR3 in amino acids: CASSFGREQYF. In nucleotides, the CDR3 is TGTGCCAGCAGCTTTGGACGGGAGCAGTACTTC.

The chain combines TRBV2 with TRBJ1-5; 8 bases agree with TRBD1. The V gene's germline CDR1 is SNHLY and CDR2 FYNNEI. This CDR3 region has 15 residues. The ends lost 5 bases at V and 6 bases at J; junction bases unmatched: 9. As DNA, the CDR3 is TGTGCCAGCAGTTTTGGACAGGGTATGGGTCAGCCCCAGCATTTT. It codes for CASSFGQGMGQPQHF.

The genes are TRBV9 and TRBJ2-3; D is unclear. CDR3 size: 15 residues. V was pared by 4 bases and J by 2 bases, with 14 bases between. CDR1 is SGDLS, CDR2 YYNGEE, per germline. CDR3 DNA sequence: TGTGCCAGCAGCCCCCGAAGAGGCCCCACAGATACGCAGTATTTT. Its translation is CASSPRRGPTDTQYF.

The chain combines TRBV28 with TRBJ2-7; 10 bases fit TRBD2. V lost 2 bases, J lost 2 bases, and 15 bases stayed unmatched. This CDR3 is 19 amino acids long. The germline gives CDR1 MDHEN, CDR2 SYDVKM. This chain's CDR3 is CASSLRWSSGRFSPYEQYF. The CDR3 nucleotides are TGTGCCAGCAGTTTAAGGTGGTCTAGCGGGAGATTTAGCCCCTACGAGCAGTACTTC.

This rearrangement joins TRBV18 to TRBJ2-1; D gene ambiguous. CDR1 is KGHSH, CDR2 LQKENI, per germline. The CDR3 length is 14 residues. V lost 2 bases to trimming and J lost 5 bases, with 10 bases between them. CDR3 residues: CASSPDLFDNEQFF. In nucleotides, the CDR3 is TGTGCCAGCTCACCAGACCTGTTTGACAATGAGCAGTTCTTC.

The chain recombines TRBV7-9 with TRBJ2-7, with D perhaps TRBD2 (5 bases). From germline, CDR1 is SEHNR and CDR2 FQNEAQ (reference sequence). CDR3 length equals 15 residues. The V gene lost 5 bases and the J gene lost 6 bases, with 20 bases spanning the gap. The chain's CDR3 is CASSPISGSSSEQYF. CDR3 nucleotide sequence: TGTGCCAGCAGCCCAATATCGGGGAGCTCTAGCGAGCAGTACTTC. The full variable domain, completed using reference TRBV7-9 and TRBJ2-7, is DTGVSQNPRHKITKRGQNVTFRCDPISEHNRLYWYRQTLGQGPEFLTYFQNEAQLEKSRLLSDRFSAERPKGSFSTLEIQRTEQGDSAMYLCASSPISGSSSEQYFGPGTRLTVT.

V is TRBV29-1 and J is TRBJ2-3, with 10 bases matching TRBD2. Trimming at V came to 6 bases and at J to 0 bases, leaving 9 bases not matched to a gene. The length of the CDR3 is 16 residues. CDR1 and CDR2 from the germline V gene are SQVTM and ANQGSEA. The CDR3 sequence is CSVAGTSETSTDTQYF. The CDR3 DNA sequence: TGCAGCGTGGCCGGGACTAGCGAAACTAGCACAGATACGCAGTATTTT.

This chain connects TRBV5-1 to TRBJ2-1; 10 bases map to TRBD2. Germline V gene data show CDR1 as SGHRS and CDR2 as YFSETQ. J lost 8 bases, V lost 0 bases, and 8 bases had no gene match. The CDR3 length is 16 residues. As DNA, the CDR3 is TGCGCCAGCAGCTTGGAAGCTAGCGGGAGTCTCGATGAGCAGTTCTTC. Encoded protein: CASSLEASGSLDEQFF.

V usage is TRBV9 and J usage is TRBJ1-2, with 9 bases identical to TRBD1. The junction had 6 bases not matched to a gene; V was cut back by 4 bases and J by 2 bases. The germline V gene has CDR1 SGDLS and CDR2 YYNGEE. The CDR3 totals 15 residues. This chain's CDR3 is CASSRTGTGNYGYTF. The CDR3 nucleotides read TGTGCCAGCAGCAGGACCGGGACAGGGAACTATGGCTACACCTTC.

The chain links TRBV2 to TRBJ2-3, with 10 bases matching TRBD2. Unmatched junction bases numbered 13, after V lost 7 bases and J lost 0 bases. The germline V gene encodes CDR1 SNHLY and CDR2 FYNNEI. This CDR3 contains 18 residues. CDR3 sequence (DNA): TGTGCCAGCAAGGTTGGGCTACTAGCGGGACTTAGCACAGATACGCAGTATTTT. Translated: CASKVGLLAGLSTDTQYF.

V and J are TRBV2 and TRBJ2-7; D is uncertain. Trimming removed 6 bases at V and 3 bases at J, with 9 bases between. Germline loops: CDR1 SNHLY, CDR2 FYNNEI. The CDR3 is 12 residues long. CDR3 coding DNA: TGTGCCAGCAGACCAAACAGCTACGAGCAGTACTTC. Residues: CASRPNSYEQYF.

J is TRBJ2-7 and V is TRBV27, with D possibly TRBD2 on 5 matching bases. V was clipped by 2 bases and J by 1 base, with 9 bases between them. The CDR3 is 14 amino acids. Germline V gene data show CDR1 as MNHEY and CDR2 as SMNVEV (reference sequence). The CDR3 DNA is TGTGCCAGCAGTTTAGACGGGAATTCCTACGAGCAGTACTTC. It specifies CASSLDGNSYEQYF.

This sequence joins TRBV27 and TRBJ1-1; 7 bases match TRBD1. V shed 5 bases, J shed 4 bases, and the junction held 7 bases outside the gene matches. The CDR3 loop spans 14 amino acids. Germline V gives CDR1 MNHEY, CDR2 SMNVEV (reference sequence). This CDR3 reads CASSPNRGSTEAFF. The CDR3 nucleotides are TGTGCCAGCAGTCCAAACAGGGGATCCACTGAAGCTTTCTTT.

V and J are TRBV2 and TRBJ2-1; 12 bases map to TRBD2. The CDR3 is 19 residues long. J gave up 6 bases and V 5 bases, and 17 bases lay outside the gene matches. Germline assignment: CDR1 SNHLY and CDR2 FYNNEI. CDR3 sequence: CASSPNVASGRAGLNEQFF. The CDR3 bases are TGTGCCAGCAGTCCCAATGTTGCTAGCGGGAGGGCCGGGCTCAATGAGCAGTTCTTC.

As DNA, the CDR3 is TGTGCCAGCAGTGTGGGACAGCCTACCTACGAGCAGTACTTC. Protein product: CASSVGQPTYEQYF. The chain employs TRBV6-6 and TRBJ2-7, with 7 bases lining up with TRBD1. Germline CDR1 and CDR2: MNHNY and SVGAGI (reference sequence). Losses at the gene ends were 5 bases for V and 2 bases for J; bases not matched to a gene: 6. The CDR3 runs to 14 residues.

The genes are TRBV19 and TRBJ1-2; D call uncertain. This CDR3 is 12 amino acids long. Germline CDR1 reads LNHDA; CDR2 reads SQIVND (reference sequence). CDR3 nucleotides: TGTGCGGTACAGTCAATTAACTATGGCTACACCTTC. Protein sequence: CAVQSINYGYTF.

The chain has TRBV27 and TRBJ2-7, with D perhaps TRBD2 (8 bases). The V end lost 0 bases, the J end lost 2 bases, and 14 bases lay between the germline ends. This CDR3 spans 16 amino acids. Per the germline V gene, CDR1 is MNHEY and CDR2 is SMNVEV (reference sequence). The CDR3 coding sequence is TGTGCCAGCAGTTTATCCCGGGAGGGGGCCCCCTACGAGCAGTACTTC. Protein: CASSLSREGAPYEQYF.

The chain uses TRBV27 and TRBJ2-5; 11 nucleotides align to TRBD2. The CDR3 is 17 amino acids. J gave up 2 bases and V 6 bases, and 11 bases lay outside the gene matches. Germline loops: CDR1 MNHEY, CDR2 SMNVEV (reference sequence). The CDR3 nucleotides are TGTGCCAGCAGGGGGGGTAGCGGGAGGGCCGGACAAGAGACCCAGTACTTC. Residues: CASRGGSGRAGQETQYF.